These T cell receptor beta chains were read from a single sample in a study of T cell repertoires in cytomegalovirus infection. TCRdb independently ran MiXCR on the reads; one entry per CDR3 protein. The sample yields some 700,000 distinct CDR3 sequences, about 30% seen once. These receptors are not linked to any known antigen. The starting material was cultured PBMCs, obtained from culture after CMV antigen stimulation. The receptors shown here come from a human donor in good health (CMV status not recorded). Some clones in this sample may be carry-over from other donors' samples. The CDR3 runs from the conserved cysteine through the conserved F or W. D genes are given only for firm matches. Clone sizes are given selectively: once, few, many, or a class where the clone is expanded.

J,D,V,size,DNA,CDR3
TRBJ1-1,TRBD1,TRBV11-2,few,TGTGCCAGCAGCCTTTCCCGGGACAGCGCTTTCTTT,CASSLSRDSAFF
TRBJ2-7,-,TRBV20-1,-,TGCAGTACCCTCAGGGGAGGGAACGAGCAGTACTTC,CSTLRGGNEQYF
TRBJ2-2,TRBD2,TRBV7-9,-,TGTGCCAGCAGCCCGCCCCCATCGGGGGGGAACACCGGGGAGCTGTTTTTT,CASSPPPSGGNTGELFF
TRBJ1-1,-,TRBV7-2,few,TGTGCCAGCAGCTTAGACAGGGTTGTCACTGAAGCTTTCTTT,CASSLDRVVTEAFF
TRBJ1-6,TRBD1,TRBV14,few,TGTGCCAGCAGCGAAGGACAGGCCAGCTCCTATAATTCACCCCTCCACTTT,CASSEGQASSYNSPLHF
TRBJ1-2,-,TRBV7-9,few,TGTGCCAGCAGCTTAGCGCTTTGGGGCCGGACGGGAAATGGCTACACCTTC,CASSLALWGRTGNGYTF
TRBJ2-3,-,TRBV6-1,-,TGTGCCAGCAGTTCCGTGGGGATCGAGACAGATACGCAGTATTTT,CASSSVGIETDTQYF
TRBJ2-3,TRBD1,TRBV20-1,-,TGCAGTGCTAGAGGAGGGAGTGGACAGGGTATAGATACGCAGTATTTT,CSARGGSGQGIDTQYF
TRBJ2-5,-,TRBV10-3,-,TGTGCCATTGGGACGCAAGAGACCCCGTACTTC,CAIGTQETPYF
TRBJ2-7,TRBD1,TRBV6-5,-,TGTGCCAGCAGTCGACCCGGGACAGGGTTCGAGCAGTACTTC,CASSRPGTGFEQYF
TRBJ1-1,-,TRBV7-6,-,TGTGCCAGCATCTACCACGGGGGGTACACTGAAGCTTTCTTT,CASIYHGGYTEAFF
TRBJ1-3,-,TRBV7-6,few,TGTGCCAGCAGCGCCGTTTCTGGAAACACCATATATTTT,CASSAVSGNTIYF
TRBJ1-2,-,TRBV7-2,few,TGTGCCAGCAGCCCCCGACTAGATGGCTACACCTTC,CASSPRLDGYTF
TRBJ1-1,TRBD1,TRBV7-3,-,TGTGCCAGCAGCCAAGTACAGGGGCTGACTGAAGCTTTCTTT,CASSQVQGLTEAFF
TRBJ2-1,TRBD1,TRBV12-3/TRBV12-4,-,TGTGCCAGCAGTCTCGGACAGGGTTGGACCAATGAGCAGTTCTTC,CASSLGQGWTNEQFF
TRBJ1-3,TRBD1,TRBV14,-,TGTGCCAGCAGCCTTCAGGGGGTTCCGGGAAACACCATATATTTT,CASSLQGVPGNTIYF
TRBJ1-5,-,TRBV5-5,-,TGTGCCAGCAGCCGTGACGGTGGTAATCGGCCCCAGCATTTT,CASSRDGGNRPQHF
TRBJ2-7,-,TRBV9,-,TGTGCCAGCAGCCCCAGGAAGGGGGACCACGAGCAGTACTTC,CASSPRKGDHEQYF
TRBJ2-3,-,TRBV6-2/TRBV6-3,few,TGTGCCAGCAGGAGGCGCACAGATACGCAGTATTTT,CASRRRTDTQYF
TRBJ2-7,-,TRBV12-3/TRBV12-4,few,TGTGCCAGCAGTTTAACAGTTAACGAGCAGTACTTC,CASSLTVNEQYF
TRBJ2-7,TRBD1,TRBV29-1,-,TGCAGCGCCAACAGGGGGAACTCCTACGAGCAGTACTTC,CSANRGNSYEQYF
TRBJ1-2,-,TRBV12-3/TRBV12-4,few,TGTGCCAGCAGTCCCGGGGGGCTTTCACGCGGCTACACCTTC,CASSPGGLSRGYTF
TRBJ2-7,-,TRBV7-9,-,TGTGCCAGCAGCTTCACCCCCGGCCTAGCCGCGTCCTACGAGCAGTACTTC,CASSFTPGLAASYEQYF
TRBJ2-5,-,TRBV18,few,TGTGCCAGCTCAATAGGGCACGGTCAAGAGACCCAGTACTTC,CASSIGHGQETQYF
TRBJ2-3,TRBD2,TRBV5-4,few,TGTGCCAGCAGCTTGGCCGGGGGACTAGCGGGTTATAGCACAGATACGCAGTATTTT,CASSLAGGLAGYSTDTQYF
TRBJ1-6,-,TRBV6-4,-,TGTGCCAGCAGTGACCCCAATGTATCCTATAATTCACCCCTCCACTTT,CASSDPNVSYNSPLHF
TRBJ1-6,TRBD1,TRBV28,-,TGTGCCAGCAGTCCCGGGACAGGGAGGCCACCCCTCCACTTT,CASSPGTGRPPLHF
TRBJ1-1,-,TRBV7-8,-,TGTGCCAGCAGCTTAAATATGGAAGCTGAAGCTTTCTTT,CASSLNMEAEAFF
TRBJ2-2,-,TRBV2,few,TGTGCCAGCAGTGAGTTAACGGGGCCCGGGGAGCTGTTTTTT,CASSELTGPGELFF
TRBJ2-3,-,TRBV6-1,few,TGTGCCAGCAGTCGGGGGACCACAGATACGCAGTATTTT,CASSRGTTDTQYF
TRBJ2-3,-,TRBV7-8,few,TGTGCCAGCAGCTTTGGCGGGATCACAGATACGCAGTATTTT,CASSFGGITDTQYF
TRBJ2-3,TRBD2,TRBV7-8,-,TGTGCCAGCAGCTCGAGGGGAGCGGGAGGGTCGGGGTCCACAGATACGCAGTATTTT,CASSSRGAGGSGSTDTQYF
TRBJ2-1,-,TRBV7-9,many,TGTGCCAGCAGCCCCCTCCGCAATGAGCAGTTCTTC,CASSPLRNEQFF
TRBJ2-6,-,TRBV7-2,many,TGTGCCAGCAGCGCGAGACCTATGGCTTTCAACGTCCTGACTTTC,CASSARPMAFNVLTF
TRBJ1-1,-,TRBV2,-,TGTGCCAGCAGTGAGGAGGGGACCCTGATGAACACTGAAGCTTTCTTT,CASSEEGTLMNTEAFF
TRBJ2-5,-,TRBV7-2,many,TGTGCCAGCAGCTTCCGGAGGGCGGGTATAGAGACCCAGTACTTC,CASSFRRAGIETQYF